The 19 T cell receptor beta chains below come from one sample, sequenced in a study of blood T cells in healthy people across ages. The authors ran a second PCR of about 6 to 11 cycles using a sample-barcoded 5' primer and a J-beta primer mix. TCRdb re-analysed the 5' RACE reads in MiXCR, keeping a single row per CDR3 protein. The sample consists of some 1.4 million distinct CDR3 sequences, 35% to 45% of them appearing once. Sequencing was done on a sample of blood. These receptors all come from a woman aged 18-35 years in good health.

J is TRBJ2-5 and V is TRBV27, with TRBD2 identical over 7 bases. The germline V gene encodes CDR1 MNHEY and CDR2 SMNVEV (reference sequence). This CDR3 region has 13 residues. V was pared by 6 bases and J by 2 bases, with 3 bases of the junction left unmatched. The DNA of the CDR3 is TGTGCCAGCAGGGGACTACTTCAAGAGACCCAGTACTTC. As protein: CASRGLLQETQYF.

Regarding this clonotype: One end of the junction is discordant with germline, which a read error may explain. This chain connects TRBV7-7 to TRBJ2-3; the match to TRBD1 covers 10 bases. The CDR3 loop spans 15 amino acids. The germline V gene encodes CDR1 SSHAT and CDR2 FNYEAQ (reference sequence). The CDR3 loop reads CASSSDRGPTDTQYF. In DNA, the CDR3 is TGTGCTAGCAGCAGTGACAGGGGGCCCACAGATACGCAGTATTTT.

There are a few counts of this clonotype. V usage is TRBV7-2 and J usage is TRBJ1-2; unclear D gene. This CDR3 has 13 amino acids. Trimming pared 0 bases from V and 4 bases from J, leaving 6 bases between. Per the germline V gene, CDR1 is SGHTA and CDR2 is FQGNSA. CDR3 sequence: CASSLAISYGYTF. The CDR3 DNA sequence: TGTGCCAGCAGCTTAGCGATCAGCTATGGCTACACCTTC.

This clonotype was recorded a few times. The chain couples TRBV4-1 to TRBJ2-7; D is ambiguous. This CDR3 comprises 15 residues. V lost 0 bases and J 5 bases, leaving 14 bases between the germline ends. Germline CDR1 MGHRA, CDR2 YSYEKL. This CDR3 is CASSQDVRPLNEQYF. The CDR3 bases are TGCGCCAGCAGCCAAGATGTGAGGCCTCTTAACGAGCAGTACTTC.

This clonotype showed up just a few times. The chain recombines TRBV20-1 with TRBJ2-1, with 12 bases fitting TRBD2. The CDR3 runs 15 residues. The germline gives CDR1 DFQATT, CDR2 SNEGSKA (reference sequence). J was trimmed by 8 bases and V by 3 bases; bases with no gene match: 8. CDR3 sequence (DNA): TGCAGTGCTAGGAAGCCTAGCGGGGGGGAGGATGAGCAGTTCTTC. Translation: CSARKPSGGEDEQFF.

This clonotype has a handful of counts. This sequence joins TRBV6-5 and TRBJ2-1; 11 bases fit TRBD2. Germline lookup yields CDR1 MNHEY and CDR2 SVGAGI. The CDR3 has 15 amino acids. The J segment lost 8 bases and the V segment lost 0 bases, leaving 3 bases of the junction unmatched. The CDR3, as DNA: TGTGCCAGCAGTTACTCTAGCGGGGGGGCCGATGAGCAGTTCTTC. Translating it yields CASSYSSGGADEQFF.

V usage is TRBV12-3 or TRBV12-4 and J usage is TRBJ2-1, with 8 bases aligning to TRBD2. The CDR3 loop spans 14 amino acids. Unmatched junction bases numbered 9, after V lost 6 bases and J lost 8 bases. The CDR3 reads CASRYAGLGDEQFF. The CDR3 DNA follows: TGTGCCAGCAGATACGCGGGACTAGGGGATGAGCAGTTCTTC.

This clonotype appeared many times. V and J are TRBV7-9 and TRBJ2-1; D may be TRBD2 (5 bases). The V end lost 3 bases, the J end lost 3 bases, and 9 bases lay between the germline ends. The CDR3 is 14 amino acids. Germline V CDR1 and CDR2: SEHNR, FQNEAQ (reference sequence). The CDR3 protein is CASSFTGVYNEQFF. The CDR3 DNA sequence: TGTGCCAGCAGCTTCACCGGGGTCTACAATGAGCAGTTCTTC. The full variable domain, its missing parts supplied by reference TRBV7-9 and TRBJ2-1, is DTGVSQNPRHKITKRGQNVTFRCDPISEHNRLYWYRQTLGQGPEFLTYFQNEAQLEKSRLLSDRFSAERPKGSFSTLEIQRTEQGDSAMYLCASSFTGVYNEQFFGPGTRLTVL.

The rearrangement uses TRBV27 and TRBJ2-7, with D possibly called TRBD1 or TRBD2 (5 bases each). CDR1 is MNHEY and CDR2 is SMNVEV in the germline V gene (reference sequence). Deletions cut 10 bases from V and 3 bases from J, with 28 bases between. The CDR3 is 17 amino acids. The CDR3 coding sequence is TGTGCCAAAATGGGTTTCCTCTTGGGGGTAACTCGCTACGAGCAGTACTTC. This codes for CAKMGFLLGVTRYEQYF.

This clonotype has more than one count but fewer than ten. V usage is TRBV7-9 and J usage is TRBJ1-2; D unresolved. The CDR3 runs to 15 residues. Germline V lookup: CDR1 SEHNR, CDR2 FQNEAQ (reference sequence). Trimming took 3 bases from V and 8 from J, leaving 19 bases between them. The CDR3 sequence is CASSFGDPFVWGYTF. The CDR3 nucleotides read TGTGCCAGCAGCTTTGGAGACCCATTCGTATGGGGCTACACCTTC.

The V gene is TRBV27, the J gene TRBJ1-2; the D gene is possibly TRBD1 (6 bases). The length of the CDR3 is 17 residues. Trimming pared 3 bases from V and 0 bases from J, leaving 17 bases between. CDR1 MNHEY and CDR2 SMNVEV come from the germline V gene (reference sequence). Written as DNA, the CDR3 is TGTGCCAGCAGTTTTGGAGGCTTCGGGACAACTAACTATGGCTACACCTTC. Translation: CASSFGGFGTTNYGYTF.

The V gene is TRBV4-2, the J gene TRBJ2-1; 7 bases are shared with TRBD1. This CDR3 is 15 amino acids long. Trimming cost V 4 bases and J 7 bases; bases outside gene matches: 10. Germline CDR1 reads LGHNA; CDR2 reads YNFKEQ. CDR3 bases: TGTGCCAGCAGCCCTACAGGGGCAGAACAGAATGAGCAGTTCTTC. As protein: CASSPTGAEQNEQFF.

The chain recombines TRBV10-1 with TRBJ1-6, with D perhaps TRBD1 (5 bases). The V end was cut by 7 bases, the J end by 5 bases, with 18 bases between. Germline lookup yields CDR1 WNHNN and CDR2 SYGVQD (reference sequence). This CDR3 has 16 amino acids. In DNA, the CDR3 is TGCGCCAGCAATAACGGGGCAAAAAGGGATAATTCACCCCTCCACTTT. This sequence encodes CASNNGAKRDNSPLHF.

This clonotype was observed a few times. This chain joins TRBV6-4 and TRBJ2-1, with D maybe TRBD1 (6 bases). With 3 bases removed from V and 6 bases from J, the gap between germline ends came to 9 bases. The length of the CDR3 is 13 residues. The germline V gene has CDR1 MRHNA and CDR2 SNTAGT. Written as DNA, the CDR3 is TGTGCCAGCAGTGAAGCCAGGGGCAATGAGCAGTTCTTC. Its protein is CASSEARGNEQFF.

This clonotype has only a few counts. The V and J genes are TRBV12-3 or TRBV12-4 and TRBJ2-3; D unresolved. V was clipped by 6 bases and J by 0 bases, with 16 bases between them. This CDR3 has 16 residues. The CDR3 is CASSTRGFTSTDTQYF. CDR3 nucleotide sequence: TGTGCCAGCAGCACACGCGGATTCACTAGCACAGATACGCAGTATTTT.

Comments on this clonotype: The junction does not match germline at one end; this may be a read error. V and J are TRBV5-1 and TRBJ2-1; a weak D match, TRBD2 (6 bases). Germline values: CDR1 SGHRS, CDR2 YFSETQ. CDR3 length equals 15 residues. CDR3 DNA sequence: TGCGCCAGCAGCTTGGGGGGGACTCTCCCCAATGAGCGGTTCTTC. Its protein is CASSLGGTLPNERFF.

The chain joins TRBV3-1 to TRBJ2-1; D is perhaps TRBD1 (6 bases). Germline-derived CDR1 and CDR2 are LGHDT and YNNKEL (reference sequence). This CDR3 spans 14 amino acids. The germline V and J ends were trimmed by 4 bases and 10 bases, with 17 bases remaining between them. The CDR3 sequence: CASSPRQGHYEQFF. The CDR3, as DNA: TGTGCCAGCAGCCCCCGCCAGGGGCATTACGAGCAGTTCTTC.

This chain connects TRBV12-3 or TRBV12-4 to TRBJ2-3; D is possibly TRBD1 (5 bases). The CDR3 is made up of 13 amino acids. Trimming cost V 4 bases and J 6 bases, with 11 bases left between them. The DNA for the CDR3 is TGTGCCAGCAGTTCCCTAGGGGTCGATACGCAGTATTTT. This encodes CASSSLGVDTQYF.

This clonotype came up a few times. V and J are TRBV5-1 and TRBJ2-7; D may be TRBD2 (5 bases). In germline, CDR1 is SGHRS, CDR2 YFSETQ. The germline V and J ends were trimmed by 1 base and 0 bases, with 17 bases remaining between them. This CDR3 is 17 amino acids long. The CDR3 loop is CASSLPLGGQSSYEQYF. CDR3 sequence (DNA): TGCGCCAGCAGCTTGCCCTTGGGCGGGCAAAGCTCCTACGAGCAGTACTTC.